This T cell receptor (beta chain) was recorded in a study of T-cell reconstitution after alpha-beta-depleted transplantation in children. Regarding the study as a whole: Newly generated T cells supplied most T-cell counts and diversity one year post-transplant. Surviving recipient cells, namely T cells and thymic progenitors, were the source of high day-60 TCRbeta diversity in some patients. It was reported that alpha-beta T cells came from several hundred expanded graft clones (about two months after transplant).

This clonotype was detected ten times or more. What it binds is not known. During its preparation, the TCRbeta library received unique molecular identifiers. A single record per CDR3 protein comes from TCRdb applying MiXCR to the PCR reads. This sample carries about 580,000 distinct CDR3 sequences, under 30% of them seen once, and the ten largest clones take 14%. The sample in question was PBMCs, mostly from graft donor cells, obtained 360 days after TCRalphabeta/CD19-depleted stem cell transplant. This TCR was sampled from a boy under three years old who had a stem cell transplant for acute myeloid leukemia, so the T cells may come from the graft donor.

The CDR3 DNA is TGCAGCGTTTCAAGGACAACGGACACAGATACGCAGTATTTT. Translated: CSVSRTTDTDTQYF. The chain couples TRBV29-1 to TRBJ2-3, with TRBD1 as a possible D gene (5 bases). Germline CDR1 and CDR2: SQVTM and ANQGSEA. With 5 bases removed from V and 2 bases from J, the gap between germline ends came to 14 bases. The CDR3 spans 14 residues.